The rows below give T cell receptor beta chains drawn from one sample of a study of human T cells and chemical hapten exposure. TCRdb re-analysed the RACE reads in MiXCR, keeping a single row per CDR3 protein. The table includes 65,000 to 95,000 distinct CDR3 sequences, about 6.6% detected once. The sample here was whole blood, taken in connection with sensitization to the hapten diphenylcyclopropenone (DPC). The source of these receptors is a woman aged 30 to 39 with alopecia areata. Some clones in this sample may be carry-over from other donors' samples. Both conserved end residues are part of each CDR3. D genes are given only for firm matches. Not all rows give a size; the values are once, few, many and, for expanded clones, a class.

j_call: TRBJ1-5
v_call: TRBV12-3/TRBV12-4
clone_size: NA
d_call: TRBD1
cdr3_nt: TGTGCCAGCAGCGCCGCTCAGGGGGGAGGTCAGCCCCAGCATTTT
cdr3_aa: CASSAAQGGGQPQHF

j_call: TRBJ1-1
v_call: TRBV28
clone_size: many
d_call: NA
cdr3_nt: TGTGCCAGCCGTGCTTTAGACACTGAAGCTTTCTTT
cdr3_aa: CASRALDTEAFF

j_call: TRBJ2-3
v_call: TRBV7-6
clone_size: NA
d_call: TRBD2
cdr3_nt: TGTGCCAGCAGCCCTACACTTGGGGTAGCGGGGGAATATGACTGGACAGATACGAAGTATTTT
cdr3_aa: CASSPTLGVAGEYDWTDTKYF

j_call: TRBJ1-2
v_call: TRBV7-9
clone_size: few
d_call: NA
cdr3_nt: TGTGCCAGCAGCTCGAGCTTGGGCCCCCGGGAAGGCTACACCTTC
cdr3_aa: CASSSSLGPREGYTF

j_call: TRBJ2-3
v_call: TRBV2
clone_size: many
d_call: NA
cdr3_nt: TGTGCCAGGGAGGGGGAGGGAACAGATACGCAGTATTTT
cdr3_aa: CAREGEGTDTQYF

j_call: TRBJ2-5
v_call: TRBV2
clone_size: many
d_call: NA
cdr3_nt: TGTGCCAGCAGCCTGCTTGCGGAAGAGACCCAGTACTTC
cdr3_aa: CASSLLAEETQYF

j_call: TRBJ1-6
v_call: TRBV6-5
clone_size: NA
d_call: NA
cdr3_nt: TGTGCCAGCAGTAATCCGGGACCGGGATTTCTCCTCCACTTT
cdr3_aa: CASSNPGPGFLLHF

j_call: TRBJ1-5
v_call: TRBV12-3/TRBV12-4
clone_size: many
d_call: NA
cdr3_nt: TGTGCCAGCAGTTTAGACACCGGACGTGGGGGGCCCCAGCATTTT
cdr3_aa: CASSLDTGRGGPQHF

j_call: TRBJ2-5
v_call: TRBV20-1
clone_size: few
d_call: NA
cdr3_nt: TGCAGTGGGGACTACCAAGAGACCCAGTACTTC
cdr3_aa: CSGDYQETQYF

j_call: TRBJ2-1
v_call: TRBV18
clone_size: few
d_call: NA
cdr3_nt: TGTGCCAGCTCACCTGGACAGTTCTACAATGAGCAGTTCTTC
cdr3_aa: CASSPGQFYNEQFF

j_call: TRBJ1-1
v_call: TRBV5-1
clone_size: few
d_call: TRBD1
cdr3_nt: TGCGCCAGCAGCTCTTTACAGGGGGCATACACTGAAGCTTTCTTT
cdr3_aa: CASSSLQGAYTEAFF

j_call: TRBJ1-1
v_call: TRBV3-1
clone_size: many
d_call: NA
cdr3_nt: TGTGCCAGCAGCCAAGACCCGAACACTGAAGCTTTCTTT
cdr3_aa: CASSQDPNTEAFF

j_call: TRBJ1-1
v_call: TRBV6-5
clone_size: many
d_call: NA
cdr3_nt: TGTGCCAGCAGACAAGGACGGAAGGTCACTGAAGCTTTCTTT
cdr3_aa: CASRQGRKVTEAFF

j_call: TRBJ1-5
v_call: TRBV2
clone_size: many
d_call: NA
cdr3_nt: TGTGCCAGCAGTGATGCGGCACGGGGCGGTCTGCCCCAGCATTTT
cdr3_aa: CASSDAARGGLPQHF

j_call: TRBJ1-2
v_call: TRBV4-1
clone_size: many
d_call: NA
cdr3_nt: TGCGCCAGCAGTCGACAGGTAGAGCAGGGATATGGCTACACCTTC
cdr3_aa: CASSRQVEQGYGYTF

j_call: TRBJ2-7
v_call: TRBV6-6
clone_size: NA
d_call: NA
cdr3_nt: TGTGCCAGCAGTTCCGAAGGACAGCTCATCTACGAGCAGTACTTC
cdr3_aa: CASSSEGQLIYEQYF

j_call: TRBJ2-1
v_call: TRBV20-1
clone_size: many
d_call: NA
cdr3_nt: TGCAGTGCTAGAGGGGACTCGCCCTCCTCCTACAATGAGCAGTTCTTC
cdr3_aa: CSARGDSPSSYNEQFF

j_call: TRBJ2-1
v_call: TRBV19
clone_size: many
d_call: NA
cdr3_nt: TGTGCCAGTAGCGAAGAGTTCGGTGAGCAGTTCTTC
cdr3_aa: CASSEEFGEQFF

j_call: TRBJ1-6
v_call: TRBV20-1
clone_size: many
d_call: TRBD1
cdr3_nt: TGCAGTGCCCCGGACAGGGCCGATTCACCCCTCCACTTT
cdr3_aa: CSAPDRADSPLHF

j_call: TRBJ2-5
v_call: TRBV27
clone_size: many
d_call: NA
cdr3_nt: TGTGCCAGCAGTTTAGACAGATACCAAGAGACCCAGTACTTC
cdr3_aa: CASSLDRYQETQYF

j_call: TRBJ1-2
v_call: TRBV3-1
clone_size: NA
d_call: NA
cdr3_nt: TGTGCCAGCAGCCAAGGTGGGGACCTCGGCTACACCTTC
cdr3_aa: CASSQGGDLGYTF

j_call: TRBJ2-1
v_call: TRBV7-9
clone_size: many
d_call: TRBD1
cdr3_nt: TGTGCCAGCAGCTTCTTCTCCGGGACAGATACCTACAATGAGCAGTTCTTC
cdr3_aa: CASSFFSGTDTYNEQFF

j_call: TRBJ2-1
v_call: TRBV7-9
clone_size: many
d_call: TRBD1
cdr3_nt: TGTGCCAGCAGCTGGGACAGGGGGTGGTACAATGAGCAGTTCTTC
cdr3_aa: CASSWDRGWYNEQFF

j_call: TRBJ2-3
v_call: TRBV5-1
clone_size: many
d_call: NA
cdr3_nt: TGCGCCAGCAGCTTGGTCTCCACGATATGGACAGATACGCAGTATTTT
cdr3_aa: CASSLVSTIWTDTQYF

j_call: TRBJ1-4
v_call: TRBV12-3/TRBV12-4
clone_size: NA
d_call: TRBD1
cdr3_nt: TGTGCCAGCAGCATGGACAGGGAAAAACTGTTTTTT
cdr3_aa: CASSMDREKLFF

j_call: TRBJ1-4
v_call: TRBV7-9
clone_size: many
d_call: TRBD1
cdr3_nt: TGTGCCAGCAGCCGGACAGGGGAAAGTGAAAAACTGTTTTTT
cdr3_aa: CASSRTGESEKLFF

j_call: TRBJ2-7
v_call: TRBV5-1
clone_size: NA
d_call: NA
cdr3_nt: TGCGCCAGCAGCCCGTGGACGGGATCCTACGAGCAGTACTTC
cdr3_aa: CASSPWTGSYEQYF

j_call: TRBJ2-5
v_call: TRBV5-1
clone_size: many
d_call: NA
cdr3_nt: TGCGCCAGCAGCTTGGTCCCGCCAGAGACCCAGTACTTC
cdr3_aa: CASSLVPPETQYF

j_call: TRBJ1-4
v_call: TRBV3-1
clone_size: few
d_call: TRBD1
cdr3_nt: TGTGCCAGCAGCCCCGGACAGGTCATGGAGGTTGAAAAACTGTTTTTT
cdr3_aa: CASSPGQVMEVEKLFF

j_call: TRBJ2-7
v_call: TRBV29-1
clone_size: many
d_call: NA
cdr3_nt: TGCAGCGTTGAAAGCGAGAGAGACGAGCAGTACTTC
cdr3_aa: CSVESERDEQYF

j_call: TRBJ1-1
v_call: TRBV6-5
clone_size: many
d_call: NA
cdr3_nt: TGTGCCAGCAGTTATCCCGGGACCGAGAACACTGAAGCTTTCTTT
cdr3_aa: CASSYPGTENTEAFF

j_call: TRBJ2-1
v_call: TRBV30
clone_size: few
d_call: TRBD1
cdr3_nt: TGTGCCTGGAGTTCAGGACAGGGTCTGGGTGAGCAGTTCTTC
cdr3_aa: CAWSSGQGLGEQFF

j_call: TRBJ1-1
v_call: TRBV4-2
clone_size: NA
d_call: TRBD1
cdr3_nt: TGTGCCAGCAGCCAAGCCGGGACAGGGGGATTCACTGAAGCTTTCTTT
cdr3_aa: CASSQAGTGGFTEAFF

j_call: TRBJ1-1
v_call: TRBV6-2/TRBV6-3
clone_size: NA
d_call: NA
cdr3_nt: TGTGCCAGCAGTTCAGCTCGAAACATGAACACTGAAGCTTTCTTT
cdr3_aa: CASSSARNMNTEAFF

j_call: TRBJ1-4
v_call: TRBV7-9
clone_size: few
d_call: TRBD1
cdr3_nt: TGTGCCAGCAGCGATCGGGACAGGGGGGATGAAAAACTGTTTTTT
cdr3_aa: CASSDRDRGDEKLFF

j_call: TRBJ1-2
v_call: TRBV24-1
clone_size: NA
d_call: NA
cdr3_nt: TGTGCCACGAGGAGAAACCCTGGCTACACCTTC
cdr3_aa: CATRRNPGYTF